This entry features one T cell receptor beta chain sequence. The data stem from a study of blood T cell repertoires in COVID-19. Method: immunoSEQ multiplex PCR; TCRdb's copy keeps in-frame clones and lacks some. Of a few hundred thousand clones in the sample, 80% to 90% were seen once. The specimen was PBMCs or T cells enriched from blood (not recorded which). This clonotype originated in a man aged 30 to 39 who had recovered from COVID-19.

CDR3 residues: CATSRGTSGRAKYNEQFF. The DNA for the CDR3 is TGTGCCACCAGCCGGGGGACTAGCGGGAGGGCGAAGTACAATGAGCAGTTCTTC. V is TRBV15 and J is TRBJ2-1, with 16 positions matching TRBD2. The CDR3 consists of 18 residues. Trimming cost V 5 bases and J 4 bases; bases outside gene matches: 8. Germline CDR1 and CDR2: LNHNV and YYDKDF (reference sequence). The complete variable domain, with remaining parts taken from reference TRBV15 and TRBJ2-1, reads DAMVIQNPRYQVTQFGKPVTLSCSQTLNHNVMYWYQQKSSQAPKLLFHYYDKDFNNEADTPDNFQSRRPNTSFCFLDIRSPGLGDTAMYLCATSRGTSGRAKYNEQFFGPGTRLTVL.